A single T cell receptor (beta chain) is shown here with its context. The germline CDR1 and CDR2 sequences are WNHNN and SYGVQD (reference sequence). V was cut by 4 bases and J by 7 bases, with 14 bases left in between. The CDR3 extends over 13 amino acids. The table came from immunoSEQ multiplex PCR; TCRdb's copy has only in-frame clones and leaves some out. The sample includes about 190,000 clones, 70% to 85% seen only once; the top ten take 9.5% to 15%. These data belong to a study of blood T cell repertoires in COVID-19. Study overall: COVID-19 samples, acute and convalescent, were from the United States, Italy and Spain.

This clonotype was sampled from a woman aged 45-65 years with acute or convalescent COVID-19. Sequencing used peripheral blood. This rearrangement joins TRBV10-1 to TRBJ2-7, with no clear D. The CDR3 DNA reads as TGCGCCAGCAGTGGTCAAAACCGGGTTGAGCAGTACTTC. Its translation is CASSGQNRVEQYF.